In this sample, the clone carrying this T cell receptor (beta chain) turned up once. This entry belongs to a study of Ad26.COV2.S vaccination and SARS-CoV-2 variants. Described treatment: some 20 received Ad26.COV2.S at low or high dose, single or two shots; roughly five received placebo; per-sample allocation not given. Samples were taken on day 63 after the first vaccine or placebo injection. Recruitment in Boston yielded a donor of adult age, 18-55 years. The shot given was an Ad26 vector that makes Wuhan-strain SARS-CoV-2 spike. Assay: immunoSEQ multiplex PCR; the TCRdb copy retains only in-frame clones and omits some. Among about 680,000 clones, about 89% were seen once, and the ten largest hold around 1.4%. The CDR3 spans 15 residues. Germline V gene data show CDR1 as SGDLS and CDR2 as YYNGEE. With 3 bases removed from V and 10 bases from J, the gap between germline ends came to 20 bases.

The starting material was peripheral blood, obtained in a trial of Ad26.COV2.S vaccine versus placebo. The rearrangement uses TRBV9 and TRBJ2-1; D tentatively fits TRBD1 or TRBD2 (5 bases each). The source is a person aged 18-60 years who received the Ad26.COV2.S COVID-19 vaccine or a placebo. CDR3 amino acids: CASSATGTPLEEQFF. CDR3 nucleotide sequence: TGTGCCAGCAGCGCTACCGGGACCCCCCTCGAGGAGCAGTTCTTC. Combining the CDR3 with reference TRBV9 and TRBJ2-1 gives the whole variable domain DSGVTQTPKHLITATGQRVTLRCSPRSGDLSVYWYQQSLDQGLQFLIQYYNGEERAKGNILERFSAQQFPDLHSELNLSSLELGDSALYFCASSATGTPLEEQFFGPGTRLTVL.